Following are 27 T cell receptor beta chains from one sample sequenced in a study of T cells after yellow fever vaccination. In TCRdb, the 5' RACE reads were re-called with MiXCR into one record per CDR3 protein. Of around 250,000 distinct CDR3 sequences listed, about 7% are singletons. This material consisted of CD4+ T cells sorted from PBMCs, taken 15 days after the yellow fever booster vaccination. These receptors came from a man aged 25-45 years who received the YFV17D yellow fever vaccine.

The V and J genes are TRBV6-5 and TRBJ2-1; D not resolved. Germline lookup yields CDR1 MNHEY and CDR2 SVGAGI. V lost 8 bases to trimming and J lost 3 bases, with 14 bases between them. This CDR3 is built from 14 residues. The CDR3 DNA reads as TGTGCCAGCGGTTCTACGCCCGTCTACAATGAGCAGTTCTTC. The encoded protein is CASGSTPVYNEQFF.

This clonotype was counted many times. DNA of the CDR3: TGTGCCAGCACCCGACGGGATAACTATGGCTACACCTTC. Translation: CASTRRDNYGYTF. The rearrangement links TRBV12-3 or TRBV12-4 to TRBJ1-2; D unclear. The CDR3 is 13 amino acids. V lost 7 bases, J lost 1 base, and 10 bases lay in between.

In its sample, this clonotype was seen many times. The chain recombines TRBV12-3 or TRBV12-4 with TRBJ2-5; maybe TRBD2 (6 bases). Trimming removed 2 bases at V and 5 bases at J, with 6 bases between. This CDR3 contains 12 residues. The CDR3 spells CASSLRGETQYF. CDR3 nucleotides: TGTGCCAGCAGTTTACGGGGGGAGACCCAGTACTTC.

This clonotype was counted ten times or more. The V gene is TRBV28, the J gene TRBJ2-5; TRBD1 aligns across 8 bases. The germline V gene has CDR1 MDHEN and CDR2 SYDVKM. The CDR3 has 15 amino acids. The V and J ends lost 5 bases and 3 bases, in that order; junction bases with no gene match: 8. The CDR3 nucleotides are TGTGCCAGCAGTCCCAGGACAGGGACGGAAGAGACCCAGTACTTC. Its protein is CASSPRTGTEETQYF.

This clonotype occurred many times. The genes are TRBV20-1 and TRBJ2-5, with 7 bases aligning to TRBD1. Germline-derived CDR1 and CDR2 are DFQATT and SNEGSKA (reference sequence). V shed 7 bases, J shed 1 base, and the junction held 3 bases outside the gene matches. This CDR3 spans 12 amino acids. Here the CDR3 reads CSGRQGQETQYF. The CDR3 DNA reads TGCAGTGGGAGACAGGGCCAAGAGACCCAGTACTTC.

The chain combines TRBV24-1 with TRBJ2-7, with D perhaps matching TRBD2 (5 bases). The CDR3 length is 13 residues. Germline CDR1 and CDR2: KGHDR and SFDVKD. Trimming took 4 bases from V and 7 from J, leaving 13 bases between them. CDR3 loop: CATSDIGSGEQYF. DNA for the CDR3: TGTGCCACCAGTGACATAGGGAGTGGGGAGCAGTACTTC.

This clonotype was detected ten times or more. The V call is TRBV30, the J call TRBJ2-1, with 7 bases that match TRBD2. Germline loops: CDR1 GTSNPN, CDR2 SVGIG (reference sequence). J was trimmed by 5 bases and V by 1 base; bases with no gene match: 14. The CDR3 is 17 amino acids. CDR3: CAWSASRTSAAHNEQFF. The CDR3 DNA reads TGTGCCTGGAGTGCCTCAAGAACTAGCGCAGCTCACAATGAGCAGTTCTTC.

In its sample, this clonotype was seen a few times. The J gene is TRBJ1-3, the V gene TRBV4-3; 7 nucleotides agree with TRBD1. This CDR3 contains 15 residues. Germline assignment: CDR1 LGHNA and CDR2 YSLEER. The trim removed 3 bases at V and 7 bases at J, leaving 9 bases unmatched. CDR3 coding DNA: TGCGCCAGCAGCCAGGACAGGTTATATCGGAACACCATATATTTT. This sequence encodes CASSQDRLYRNTIYF.

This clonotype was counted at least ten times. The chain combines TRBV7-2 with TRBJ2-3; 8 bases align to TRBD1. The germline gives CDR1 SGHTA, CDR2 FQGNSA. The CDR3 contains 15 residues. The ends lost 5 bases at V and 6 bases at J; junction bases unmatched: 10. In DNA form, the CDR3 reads TGTGCCAGCAGCCTTACAGGGGGGATCGGGGATACGCAGTATTTT. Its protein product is CASSLTGGIGDTQYF.

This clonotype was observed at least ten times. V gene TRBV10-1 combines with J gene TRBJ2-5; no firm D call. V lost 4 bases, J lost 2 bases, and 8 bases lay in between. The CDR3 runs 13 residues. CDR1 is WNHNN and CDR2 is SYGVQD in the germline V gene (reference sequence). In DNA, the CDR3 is TGCGCCAGCAGTGTGACGGCTCAAGAGACCCAGTACTTC. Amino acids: CASSVTAQETQYF.

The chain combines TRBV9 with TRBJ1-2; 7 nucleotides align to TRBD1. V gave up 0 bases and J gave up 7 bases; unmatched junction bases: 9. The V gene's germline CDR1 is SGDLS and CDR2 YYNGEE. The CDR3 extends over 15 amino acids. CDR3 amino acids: CASSVARGDSRGYTF. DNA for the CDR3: TGTGCCAGCAGCGTAGCTCGAGGGGACAGTCGTGGCTACACCTTC.

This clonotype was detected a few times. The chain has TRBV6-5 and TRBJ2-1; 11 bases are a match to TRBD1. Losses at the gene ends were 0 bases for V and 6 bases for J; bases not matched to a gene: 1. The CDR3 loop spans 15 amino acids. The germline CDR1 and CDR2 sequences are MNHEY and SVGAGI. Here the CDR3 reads CASSYSDRGLNEQFF. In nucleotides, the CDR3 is TGTGCCAGCAGTTACTCGGACAGGGGGCTCAATGAGCAGTTCTTC.

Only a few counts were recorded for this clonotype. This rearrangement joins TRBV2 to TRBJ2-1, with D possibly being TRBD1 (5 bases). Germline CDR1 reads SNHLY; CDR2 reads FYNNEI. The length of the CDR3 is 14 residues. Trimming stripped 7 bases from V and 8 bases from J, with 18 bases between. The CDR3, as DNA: TGTGCCAGCACCTCCTTTAAGACAGTGGATGAGCAGTTCTTC. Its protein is CASTSFKTVDEQFF.

The CDR3 sequence is CASSSTAGAGVWNEQFF. The DNA for the CDR3 is TGTGCCAGCAGCTCAACGGCGGGAGCGGGGGTATGGAATGAGCAGTTCTTC. V is TRBV7-8 and J is TRBJ2-1; 8 nucleotides line up with TRBD2. CDR1 is SGHVS and CDR2 is FQNEAQ in the germline V gene. Unmatched junction bases numbered 15, after V lost 4 bases and J lost 7 bases. The length of the CDR3 is 17 residues.

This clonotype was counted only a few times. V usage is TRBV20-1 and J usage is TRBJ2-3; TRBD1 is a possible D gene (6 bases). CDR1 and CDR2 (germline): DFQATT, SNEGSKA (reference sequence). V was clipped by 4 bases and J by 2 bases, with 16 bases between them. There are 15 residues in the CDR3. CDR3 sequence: CSAIRGGSTTDTQYF. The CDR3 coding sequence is TGCAGTGCTATCCGAGGGGGATCGACCACAGATACGCAGTATTTT.

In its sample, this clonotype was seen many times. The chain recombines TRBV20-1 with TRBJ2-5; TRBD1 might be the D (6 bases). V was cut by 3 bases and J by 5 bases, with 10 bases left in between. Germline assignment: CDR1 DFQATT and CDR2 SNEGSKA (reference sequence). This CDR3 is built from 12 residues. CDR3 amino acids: CSASQGMETQYF. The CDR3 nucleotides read TGCAGTGCTAGTCAGGGGATGGAGACCCAGTACTTC.

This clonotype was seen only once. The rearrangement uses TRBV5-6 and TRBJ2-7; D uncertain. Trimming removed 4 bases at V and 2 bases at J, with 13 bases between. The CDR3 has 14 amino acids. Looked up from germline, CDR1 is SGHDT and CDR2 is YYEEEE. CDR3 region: CASSPLPITYEQYF. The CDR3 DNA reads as TGTGCCAGCAGCCCCCTACCCATCACCTACGAGCAGTACTTC.

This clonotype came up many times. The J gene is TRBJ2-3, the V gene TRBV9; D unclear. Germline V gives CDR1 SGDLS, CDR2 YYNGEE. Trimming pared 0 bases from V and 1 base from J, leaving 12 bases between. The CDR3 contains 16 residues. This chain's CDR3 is CASSVALDPRTDTQYF. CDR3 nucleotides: TGTGCCAGCAGCGTAGCACTCGACCCCCGCACAGATACGCAGTATTTT. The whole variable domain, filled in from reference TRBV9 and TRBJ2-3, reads DSGVTQTPKHLITATGQRVTLRCSPRSGDLSVYWYQQSLDQGLQFLIQYYNGEERAKGNILERFSAQQFPDLHSELNLSSLELGDSALYFCASSVALDPRTDTQYFGPGTRLTVL.

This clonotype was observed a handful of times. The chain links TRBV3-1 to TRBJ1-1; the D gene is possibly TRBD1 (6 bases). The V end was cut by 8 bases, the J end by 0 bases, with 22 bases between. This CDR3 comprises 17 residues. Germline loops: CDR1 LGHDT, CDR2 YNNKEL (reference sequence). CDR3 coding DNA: TGTGCCAGCCCCAAGGGGGGCACGGTGCCCATGAACACTGAAGCTTTCTTT. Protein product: CASPKGGTVPMNTEAFF.

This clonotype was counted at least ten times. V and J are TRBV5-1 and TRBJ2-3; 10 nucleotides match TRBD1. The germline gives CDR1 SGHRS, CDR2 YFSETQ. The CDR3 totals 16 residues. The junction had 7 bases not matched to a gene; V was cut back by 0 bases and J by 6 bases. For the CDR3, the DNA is TGCGCCAGCAGCTTGGCCGGGACAGGGGTACGGGATACGCAGTATTTT. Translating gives CASSLAGTGVRDTQYF.

The CDR3 sequence is CASSVDRREGYNEQFF. CDR3 bases: TGTGCCAGCAGCGTAGATCGTCGGGAGGGCTACAATGAGCAGTTCTTC. This chain connects TRBV9 to TRBJ2-1; 8 bases are a match to TRBD2. Germline V CDR1 and CDR2: SGDLS, YYNGEE. The CDR3 length is 16 residues. The trim removed 0 bases at V and 3 bases at J, leaving 5 bases unmatched.

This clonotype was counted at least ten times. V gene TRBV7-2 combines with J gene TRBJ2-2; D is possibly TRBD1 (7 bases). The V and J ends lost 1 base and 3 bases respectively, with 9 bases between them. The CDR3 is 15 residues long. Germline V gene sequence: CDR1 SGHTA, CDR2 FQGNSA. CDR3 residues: CASSLVRGDTGELFF. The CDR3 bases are TGTGCCAGCAGCTTAGTCAGGGGGGACACCGGGGAGCTGTTTTTT.

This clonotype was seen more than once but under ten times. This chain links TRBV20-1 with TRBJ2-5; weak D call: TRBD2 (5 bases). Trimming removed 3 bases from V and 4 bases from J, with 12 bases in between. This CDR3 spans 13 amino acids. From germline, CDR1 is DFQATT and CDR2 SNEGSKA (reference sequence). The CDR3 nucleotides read TGCAGTGCTAGTTCTAGCCCCCCAGAGACCCAGTACTTC. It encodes CSASSSPPETQYF.

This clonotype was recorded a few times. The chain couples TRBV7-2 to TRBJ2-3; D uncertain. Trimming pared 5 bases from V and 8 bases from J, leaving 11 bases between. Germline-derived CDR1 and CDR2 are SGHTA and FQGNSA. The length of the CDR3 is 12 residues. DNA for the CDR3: TGTGCCAGCAGCCTCTCGCGATCTACGCAGTATTTT. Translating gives CASSLSRSTQYF. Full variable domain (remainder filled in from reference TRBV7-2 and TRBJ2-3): GAGVSQSPSNKVTEKGKDVELRCDPISGHTALYWYRQSLGQGLEFLIYFQGNSAPDKSGLPSDRFSAERTGGSVSTLTIQRTQQEDSAVYLCASSLSRSTQYFGPGTRLTVL.

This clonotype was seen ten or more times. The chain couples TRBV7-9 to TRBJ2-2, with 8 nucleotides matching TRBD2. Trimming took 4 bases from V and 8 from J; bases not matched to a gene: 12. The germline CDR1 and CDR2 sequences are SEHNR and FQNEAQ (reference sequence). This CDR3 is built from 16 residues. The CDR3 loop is CASSSRGASGSGELFF. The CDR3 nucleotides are TGTGCCAGCAGCTCAAGAGGGGCTAGCGGGTCAGGGGAGCTGTTTTTT.

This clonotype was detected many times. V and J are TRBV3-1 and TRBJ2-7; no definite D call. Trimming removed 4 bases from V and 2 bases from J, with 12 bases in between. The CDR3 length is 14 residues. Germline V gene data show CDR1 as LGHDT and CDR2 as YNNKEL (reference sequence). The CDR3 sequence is CASSLWRATYEQYF. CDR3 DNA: TGTGCCAGCAGCCTATGGAGAGCGACCTACGAGCAGTACTTC.

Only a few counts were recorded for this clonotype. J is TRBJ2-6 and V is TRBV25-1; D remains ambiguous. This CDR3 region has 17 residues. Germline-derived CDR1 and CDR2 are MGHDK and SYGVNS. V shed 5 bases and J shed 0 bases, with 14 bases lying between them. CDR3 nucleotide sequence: TGTGCCAGCAGTCAAGTATGGGGTAACTCTGGGGCCAACGTCCTGACTTTC. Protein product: CASSQVWGNSGANVLTF.